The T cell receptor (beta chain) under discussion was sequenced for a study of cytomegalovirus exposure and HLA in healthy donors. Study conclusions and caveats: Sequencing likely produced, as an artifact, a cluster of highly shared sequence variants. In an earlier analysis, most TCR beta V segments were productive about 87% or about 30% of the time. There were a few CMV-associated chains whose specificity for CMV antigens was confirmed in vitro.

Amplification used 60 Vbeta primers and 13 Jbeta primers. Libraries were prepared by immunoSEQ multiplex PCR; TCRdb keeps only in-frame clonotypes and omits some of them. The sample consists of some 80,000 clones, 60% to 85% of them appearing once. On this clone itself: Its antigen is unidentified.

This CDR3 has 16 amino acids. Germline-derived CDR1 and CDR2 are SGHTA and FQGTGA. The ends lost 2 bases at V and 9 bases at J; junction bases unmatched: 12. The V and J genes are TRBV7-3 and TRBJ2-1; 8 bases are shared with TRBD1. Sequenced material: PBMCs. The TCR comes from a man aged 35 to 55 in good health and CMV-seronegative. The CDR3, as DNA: TGTGCCAGCAGCTTATCCGTAGGACAGGGAGCTGCTGAGCAGTTCTTC. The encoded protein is CASSLSVGQGAAEQFF.